The following is a T cell receptor (beta chain) sequence with its context. What it binds is not known. This entry is derived from a study of early T cells in non-severe SARS-CoV-2 infection. At the level of the study: Whole-blood bulk RNA, unsorted, was sequenced, and chains were unpaired. Study-wide findings and caveats: Private and CD4 specificities were missed by VDJdb matching, skewed to anti-spike CD8.

Deletions cut 4 bases from V and 5 bases from J, with 18 bases between. The CDR3 is made up of 15 amino acids. Germline CDR1 and CDR2: SEHNR and FQNEAQ (reference sequence). Attached unique molecular identifiers marked individual cDNA molecules. TCRdb re-derived calls from the 5' RACE reads in MiXCR, one entry per CDR3 protein. The sample comprises approximately 35,000 distinct CDR3 sequences, approximately 5% of which are singletons, and under 15% rests with the top ten. The chain uses TRBV7-9 and TRBJ2-7; D possibly corresponds to TRBD2 (6 bases). The receptor was derived from an adult who was a healthcare worker with PCR-confirmed SARS-CoV-2 infection or an uninfected control (not recorded which). Sequenced input: whole blood. The CDR3 here is CASSSTGGWEDEQYF. The CDR3 region has the DNA TGTGCCAGCAGCTCCACGGGCGGGTGGGAGGACGAGCAGTACTTC.